This T cell receptor beta chain was profiled in a study of blood T cell repertoires in COVID-19. Study as a whole: Acute-phase and convalescent COVID-19 samples originated in the United States, Italy and Spain. Sample material is recorded as cDNA or gDNA derived from T cells, B-cell-depleted T cells, or PBMCs.

CDR3 length: 14 amino acids. Losses at the gene ends were 8 bases for V and 0 bases for J; bases not matched to a gene: 1. Germline CDR1 and CDR2: SGDLS and YYNGEE. Under the authors' procedure: Reference gene primer amplification yielded estimated nucleated cell counts. Sequencing used immunoSEQ multiplex PCR; TCRdb keeps in-frame clones, though not all of them. The V and J calls and the clone size are those of that table, but D and trimming were determined from the DNA. The sample contains about 74,000 clones, around 90% of which appear only once. Material for sequencing was peripheral blood. The rearrangement links TRBV9 to TRBJ2-3; 12 bases match TRBD2. This receptor was identified in a woman at least 80 years old with active or convalescent COVID-19. The CDR3 is CASGLAGSTDTQYF. The CDR3 DNA reads TGTGCCAGTGGACTAGCGGGGAGCACAGATACGCAGTATTTT.